These T cell receptor beta chains were read from a single sample in a study of blood T cell repertoires in COVID-19. Produced via immunoSEQ multiplex PCR; TCRdb's table is partial and in-frame only. The table has about 150,000 clones, 70% to 85% seen once. Sample: PBMCs or T cells enriched from blood (not recorded which). These receptors originate from a man aged 50-60 years who had recovered from COVID-19. Each CDR3 is given with its conserved first and last residue. D genes are given only for firm matches. Not all rows give a size; the values are once, few, many and, for expanded clones, a class.

cdr3_length j_call d_call clone_size v_call cdr3_aa cdr3_nt
18 TRBJ2-5 TRBD2 . TRBV30 CAWSYGGLAGGIQETQYF TGTGCCTGGAGTTACGGAGGTCTAGCGGGGGGGATCCAAGAGACCCAGTACTTC
17 TRBJ1-5 TRBD1 . TRBV27 CASSLHQRDRGYQPQHF TGTGCCAGCAGTCTCCACCAACGGGACAGGGGGTATCAGCCCCAGCATTTT
14 TRBJ1-4 TRBD1 . TRBV7-2 CASSLGQVNEKLFF TGTGCCAGCAGCTTGGGACAGGTTAATGAAAAACTGTTTTTT
14 TRBJ1-5 . many TRBV19 CASKGDGHAQPQHF TGTGCCAGTAAGGGGGACGGGCACGCTCAGCCCCAGCATTTT
15 TRBJ1-1 . . TRBV5-1 CASSLAGGLATEAFF TGCGCCAGCAGCTTGGCTGGGGGGTTGGCGACTGAAGCTTTCTTT
16 TRBJ2-3 TRBD2 . TRBV5-1 CASSPGLDSGTDTQYF TGCGCCAGCAGCCCGGGACTAGATTCCGGCACAGATACGCAGTATTTT
16 TRBJ2-1 . . TRBV7-7 CASSRLAPSSYNEQFF TGTGCTAGCAGCCGCCTAGCCCCAAGCTCCTACAATGAGCAGTTCTTC
13 TRBJ1-2 . . TRBV2 CASSMQVWLGYTF TGTGCCAGCAGTATGCAGGTTTGGCTCGGCTACACCTTC
15 TRBJ2-2 TRBD2 . TRBV5-1 CASSLAWGGPGELFF TGCGCCAGCAGCTTGGCCTGGGGGGGTCCCGGGGAGCTGTTTTTT
12 TRBJ1-1 . . TRBV19 CASRRVNTEAFF TGTGCCAGTAGGAGGGTAAACACTGAAGCTTTCTTT
11 TRBJ1-2 . . TRBV20-1 CSAPLGAGYTF TGCAGTGCTCCCCTTGGAGCTGGCTACACCTTC
12 TRBJ1-4 . . TRBV2 CASRGGGEKLFF TGTGCCAGCAGGGGGGGAGGCGAAAAACTGTTTTTT
14 TRBJ2-7 TRBD1 few TRBV10-3 CATYRDRTDYEQYF TGTGCCACGTACCGGGACAGGACCGATTACGAGCAGTACTTC
14 TRBJ2-1 TRBD1 . TRBV19 CARRTGVTYNEQFF TGTGCCAGGAGGACAGGAGTGACCTACAATGAGCAGTTCTTC
14 TRBJ1-4 TRBD1 . TRBV5-1 CASSLGQGNEKLFF TGCGCCAGCAGCTTGGGACAGGGTAATGAAAAACTGTTTTTT
12 TRBJ1-5 . . TRBV19 CASSLRVQPQHF TGTGCCAGTAGTCTTCGGGTCCAGCCCCAGCATTTT
16 TRBJ2-1 TRBD2 . TRBV7-2 CASSLVAGGGYNEQFF TGTGCCAGCAGCTTGGTAGCGGGGGGTGGCTACAATGAGCAGTTCTTC
15 TRBJ1-1 . . TRBV6-2/TRBV6-3 CASSSRTGGNTEAFF TGTGCCAGCAGTTCCCGGACCGGGGGGAACACTGAAGCTTTCTTT
15 TRBJ2-5 . . TRBV5-1 CASSSGGLTPETQYF TGCGCCAGCAGCTCAGGGGGGCTTACACCAGAGACCCAGTACTTC
15 TRBJ1-2 TRBD1 . TRBV27 CASSFSRTGGDGYTF TGTGCCAGCAGTTTTTCCCGGACAGGGGGCGACGGCTACACCTTC
14 TRBJ1-1 . . TRBV2 CASSVRQANTEAFF TGTGCCAGCAGTGTTCGACAGGCGAACACTGAAGCTTTCTTT
19 TRBJ1-6 TRBD1 . TRBV6-6 CASSLLGQGAPRILSPLHF TGTGCCAGCAGTCTTCTGGGACAGGGAGCCCCCAGGATATTGTCACCCCTCCACTTT
15 TRBJ2-7 TRBD1 . TRBV27 CASSLFGTETYEQYF TGTGCCAGCAGTTTATTTGGGACAGAGACCTACGAGCAGTACTTC
12 TRBJ2-7 . . TRBV7-2 CASSFATYEQYF TGTGCCAGCAGCTTTGCGACCTACGAGCAGTACTTC
14 TRBJ1-1 TRBD1 . TRBV19 CASSAGQANTEAFF TGTGCCAGTAGTGCGGGACAGGCGAACACTGAAGCTTTCTTT
14 TRBJ2-1 TRBD2 . TRBV3-1/TRBV3-2 CASSQSGGYNEQFF TGTGCCAGCAGCCAATCGGGGGGTTACAATGAGCAGTTCTTC
12 TRBJ2-7 . . TRBV18 CASSTRTDEQYF TGTGCCAGCTCGACTAGAACAGACGAGCAGTACTTC
12 TRBJ1-1 . . TRBV29-1 CSAHRENTEAFF TGCAGCGCCCACAGGGAGAACACTGAAGCTTTCTTT